Listed below are T cell receptor beta chains from one sample, sequenced in a study of radiotherapy plus CTLA-4 blockade in lung cancer. The assay was immunoSEQ multiplex PCR, and TCRdb's table has in-frame clones only and misses some. The table has under 65,000 clones, 82% seen once. The material was peripheral blood, obtained from a patient treated with radiotherapy plus ipilimumab. These receptors were taken from a human donor with non-small cell lung cancer whose response to radiotherapy plus ipilimumab could not be evaluated. Both conserved end residues are part of each CDR3. A D gene is named only where the DNA matches it firmly. The size entry is marked missing in some rows and otherwise reads once, few, many or a size class.

j_gene: TRBJ1-1; abundance: .; v_gene: TRBV7-9; d_gene: TRBD1; CDR3aa: CASRHSQGVTEAFF; CDR3nt: TGTGCCAGCAGACACTCACAGGGGGTCACTGAAGCTTTCTTT
j_gene: TRBJ2-7; abundance: .; v_gene: TRBV6-6; d_gene: TRBD2; CDR3aa: CASSSGTSATYEQYF; CDR3nt: TGTGCCAGCAGTTCCGGGACTAGCGCTACGTACGAGCAGTACTTC
j_gene: TRBJ2-2; abundance: .; v_gene: TRBV5-1; d_gene: TRBD2; CDR3aa: CASSRLGTSGSMNGELFF; CDR3nt: TGCGCCAGCAGCAGACTCGGGACTAGCGGGAGTATGAACGGGGAGCTGTTTTTT
j_gene: TRBJ1-2; abundance: .; v_gene: TRBV18; d_gene: .; CDR3aa: CASSSAQGRGYTF; CDR3nt: TGTGCCAGCTCATCCGCCCAGGGTCGTGGCTACACCTTC
j_gene: TRBJ2-1; abundance: .; v_gene: TRBV5-1; d_gene: .; CDR3aa: CASSLGGGTEQFF; CDR3nt: TGCGCCAGCAGCTTGGGGGGCGGGACTGAGCAGTTCTTC
j_gene: TRBJ2-3; abundance: .; v_gene: TRBV10-3; d_gene: .; CDR3aa: CAISESQFTDTQYF; CDR3nt: TGTGCCATCAGTGAGTCGCAGTTCACAGATACGCAGTATTTT
j_gene: TRBJ2-7; abundance: .; v_gene: TRBV9; d_gene: TRBD2; CDR3aa: CASSVSSGREGEQYF; CDR3nt: TGTGCCAGCAGCGTATCCAGCGGGAGGGAAGGCGAGCAGTACTTC
j_gene: TRBJ2-1; abundance: .; v_gene: TRBV7-9; d_gene: .; CDR3aa: CASSLAGQGWFF; CDR3nt: TGTGCCAGCAGCTTAGCAGGGCAGGGTTGGTTCTTC
j_gene: TRBJ2-2; abundance: .; v_gene: TRBV18; d_gene: TRBD1; CDR3aa: CASSLTGAGNTGELFF; CDR3nt: TGTGCCAGCTCACTTACAGGGGCTGGGAACACCGGGGAGCTGTTTTTT
j_gene: TRBJ1-5; abundance: medium-sized; v_gene: TRBV5-8; d_gene: .; CDR3aa: CASSFLRGSNQPQHF; CDR3nt: TGTGCCAGCAGCTTTCTGCGGGGTAGCAATCAGCCCCAGCATTTT
j_gene: TRBJ2-7; abundance: once; v_gene: TRBV28; d_gene: .; CDR3aa: CASSLGGRGYEQYF; CDR3nt: TGTGCCAGCAGTTTAGGAGGGCGGGGATACGAGCAGTACTTC
j_gene: TRBJ2-7; abundance: .; v_gene: TRBV7-2; d_gene: .; CDR3aa: CASSSGGTRGYEQYF; CDR3nt: TGTGCCAGCAGCTCAGGGGGGACCCGGGGCTACGAGCAGTACTTC
j_gene: TRBJ2-3; abundance: .; v_gene: TRBV14; d_gene: TRBD2; CDR3aa: CASRQAGPGTSNTQYF; CDR3nt: TGTGCCAGCAGACAAGCAGGGCCCGGGACTAGTAATACGCAGTATTTT
j_gene: TRBJ1-4; abundance: .; v_gene: TRBV11-2; d_gene: .; CDR3aa: CASSPFSAEGRRTNEKLFF; CDR3nt: TGTGCCAGCAGTCCTTTCTCCGCTGAAGGGAGAAGAACTAATGAAAAACTGTTTTTT
j_gene: TRBJ2-3; abundance: .; v_gene: TRBV18; d_gene: .; CDR3aa: CASSPRGRTLTDTQYF; CDR3nt: TGTGCCAGCTCACCCCGAGGGAGGACACTCACAGATACGCAGTATTTT
j_gene: TRBJ2-3; abundance: .; v_gene: TRBV27; d_gene: TRBD2; CDR3aa: CASSFEGPERGRMRGTPIPEQYF; CDR3nt: TGTGCCAGCAGTTTTGAGGGGCCCGAACGGGGCCGGATGCGGGGGACTCCCATTCCTGAGCAGTATTTT
j_gene: TRBJ2-1; abundance: .; v_gene: TRBV5-1; d_gene: TRBD2; CDR3aa: CASSQREYGNEQFF; CDR3nt: TGCGCCAGCAGTCAGCGGGAGTATGGCAATGAGCAGTTCTTC
j_gene: TRBJ2-7; abundance: .; v_gene: TRBV9; d_gene: TRBD2; CDR3aa: CASSGSGRGYEQYF; CDR3nt: TGTGCCAGCAGCGGTAGCGGGAGGGGATACGAGCAGTACTTC
j_gene: TRBJ1-3; abundance: .; v_gene: TRBV29-1; d_gene: .; CDR3aa: CSVTTPGQAGNTIYF; CDR3nt: TGCAGCGTCACCACTCCAGGGCAGGCAGGAAACACCATATATTTT
j_gene: TRBJ1-3; abundance: .; v_gene: TRBV18; d_gene: .; CDR3aa: CASSPPTPRNTIYF; CDR3nt: TGTGCCAGCTCACCACCGACTCCAAGAAACACCATATATTTT
j_gene: TRBJ1-1; abundance: once; v_gene: TRBV19; d_gene: .; CDR3aa: CASGVKGDTEAFF; CDR3nt: TGTGCCAGTGGGGTAAAGGGGGACACTGAAGCTTTCTTT
j_gene: TRBJ2-1; abundance: .; v_gene: TRBV5-1; d_gene: .; CDR3aa: CASSLPPTGPHEQFF; CDR3nt: TGCGCCAGCAGCCTCCCCCCCACAGGGCCGCATGAGCAGTTCTTC
j_gene: TRBJ2-7; abundance: .; v_gene: TRBV11-2; d_gene: .; CDR3aa: CASSSRPVTYEQYF; CDR3nt: TGTGCCAGCAGCTCTAGACCAGTTACCTACGAGCAGTACTTC
j_gene: TRBJ1-3; abundance: .; v_gene: TRBV30; d_gene: .; CDR3aa: CAWTAVGNTIYF; CDR3nt: TGTGCCTGGACCGCGGTTGGAAACACCATATATTTT
j_gene: TRBJ1-1; abundance: .; v_gene: TRBV29-1; d_gene: TRBD1; CDR3aa: CSTETGGTEAFF; CDR3nt: TGCAGCACAGAAACAGGGGGCACTGAAGCTTTCTTT
j_gene: TRBJ2-1; abundance: .; v_gene: TRBV6-5; d_gene: TRBD2; CDR3aa: CASSYSKLAEYNEQFF; CDR3nt: TGTGCCAGCAGTTACTCGAAACTAGCGGAATACAATGAGCAGTTCTTC